These 21 T cell receptor beta chains were sequenced from one sample in a study of blood T cell repertoires in COVID-19. The data were produced by immunoSEQ multiplex PCR, yet TCRdb's version contains in-frame clones alone and is incomplete. Of about 220,000 clones in the sample, 82% were seen once. The sequencing input was PBMCs or T cells enriched from blood (not recorded which). The receptors were sampled from a woman aged 60-75 years who had recovered from COVID-19.

The gene calls are TRBV2 and TRBJ2-6; D is unresolved. The CDR3 consists of 15 residues. The ends were cut back, 6 bases at V and 2 bases at J, with 11 bases in the middle. Germline V gene data show CDR1 as SNHLY and CDR2 as FYNNEI. In DNA, the CDR3 is TGTGCCAGCAGCGAGAACCTCGCTGGGGCCAACGTCCTGACTTTC. Its translation: CASSENLAGANVLTF.

This chain joins TRBV6-5 and TRBJ2-7; 7 bases map to TRBD1. V was pared by 2 bases and J by 2 bases, with 9 bases of the junction left unmatched. The CDR3 has 16 amino acids. CDR1 is MNHEY, CDR2 SVGAGI, per germline. CDR3 amino acids: CASSYHRTGSTYEQYF. CDR3 DNA: TGTGCCAGCAGTTACCACCGGACAGGTTCTACCTACGAGCAGTACTTC.

The rearrangement links TRBV7-8 to TRBJ2-7; possible D gene TRBD1, 5 bases. The CDR3 totals 12 residues. Germline-derived CDR1 and CDR2 are SGHVS and FQNEAQ. Between the trimmed V and J ends, which lost 3 bases and 3 bases, there was a span of 6 bases. For the CDR3, the DNA is TGTGCCAGCAGCTTGCAGGGCTACGAGCAGTACTTC. This encodes CASSLQGYEQYF.

J is TRBJ2-2 and V is TRBV3-1 (or the pseudogene TRBV3-2), with a possible D match to TRBD2 (5 bases). V was trimmed by 2 bases and J by 4 bases, leaving 17 bases between them. The CDR3 totals 17 residues. Germline CDR1 reads LGHDT; CDR2 reads YNNKEL (reference sequence). CDR3 in DNA: TGTGCCAGCAGCCAACTCCGGGGATCCTATGTCACCGGGGAGCTGTTTTTT. It yields the protein CASSQLRGSYVTGELFF.

CDR3 in DNA: TGTGCCAGCAGACACCCCGGACAGCTAAGCTCACCCCTCCACTTT. Protein sequence: CASRHPGQLSSPLHF. V and J are TRBV6-5 and TRBJ1-6, with a possible D match to TRBD1 (6 bases). The germline V and J ends were trimmed by 6 bases and 10 bases, with 19 bases remaining between them. The CDR3 sequence is 15 residues long. Germline CDR1 is MNHEY and CDR2 is SVGAGI.

CDR3 loop: CASSYSPSGYNEQFF. In DNA, the CDR3 is TGTGCCAGCAGTTACTCCCCTAGCGGGTACAATGAGCAGTTCTTC. The V gene is TRBV6-5, the J gene TRBJ2-1, with 8 bases matching TRBD2. The CDR3 contains 15 residues. After removal of 0 bases from V and 4 bases from J, the junction contained 2 bases not matched to a gene. Germline CDR1 and CDR2: MNHEY and SVGAGI.

In this sample, this clone turned up once. The J gene is TRBJ1-1, the V gene TRBV10-3; TRBD1 aligns across 8 bases. Germline CDR1 and CDR2: ENHRY and SYGVKD. The CDR3 totals 14 residues. V trimming: 4 bases; J trimming: 1 base; junction bases outside the gene matches: 2. This CDR3 reads CAISAGQENTEAFF. CDR3 nucleotides: TGTGCCATCAGTGCGGGACAGGAGAACACTGAAGCTTTCTTT.

The chain employs TRBV6-5 and TRBJ2-7, with 9 bases matching TRBD1. V lost 11 bases and J lost 2; bases outside the gene matches: 7. The CDR3 has 13 residues. In germline, CDR1 is MNHEY, CDR2 SVGAGI. The CDR3 coding sequence is TGTGCCGCTACAGGGGGCGGACCCTACGAGCAGTACTTC. Translation: CAATGGGPYEQYF.

This clone has only a few counts. The chain recombines TRBV7-9 with TRBJ1-6; D is perhaps TRBD1 (6 bases). In germline, CDR1 is SEHNR, CDR2 FQNEAQ (reference sequence). The V end lost 5 bases, the J end lost 11 bases, and 10 bases lay between the germline ends. The CDR3 is 12 residues long. CDR3 nucleotides: TGTGCCAGCAGCCCAGGGGCCGCACCCCTCCACTTT. It translates to CASSPGAAPLHF.

The genes are TRBV5-6 and TRBJ1-6; 9 bases are a match to TRBD1. Germline V CDR1 and CDR2: SGHDT, YYEEEE. V was clipped by 7 bases and J by 9 bases; unmatched bases: 8. CDR3 length: 14 residues. The CDR3 bases are TGTGCCAGCGGCTCCGGGACAGGGCTTTCACCCCTCCACTTT. Protein: CASGSGTGLSPLHF. Variable domain in full (rest from reference TRBV5-6 and TRBJ1-6): DAGVTQSPTHLIKTRGQQVTLRCSPKSGHDTVSWYQQALGQGPQFIFQYYEEEERQRGNFPDRFSGHQFPNYSSELNVNALLLGDSALYLCASGSGTGLSPLHFGNGTRLTVT.

CDR3 region: CSVDHEGGAETQYF. DNA of the CDR3: TGCAGCGTGGATCACGAAGGGGGCGCGGAGACCCAGTACTTC. This chain joins TRBV29-1 and TRBJ2-5; 7 positions agree with TRBD1. V lost 6 bases, J lost 5 bases, and 12 bases stayed unmatched. Germline CDR1 and CDR2: SQVTM and ANQGSEA. The CDR3 extends over 14 amino acids.

V usage is TRBV19 and J usage is TRBJ2-2; 7 bases align to TRBD1. CDR1 LNHDA and CDR2 SQIVND come from the germline V gene (reference sequence). J was trimmed by 5 bases and V by 5 bases; bases with no gene match: 5. This CDR3 has 14 residues. This chain's CDR3 is CASSDRQGTGELFF. As DNA, the CDR3 is TGTGCCAGTAGTGATAGACAGGGTACCGGGGAGCTGTTTTTT. The full variable domain, rest sourced from reference TRBV19 and TRBJ2-2, is DGGITQSPKYLFRKEGQNVTLSCEQNLNHDAMYWYRQDPGQGLRLIYYSQIVNDFQKGDIAEGYSVSREKKESFPLTVTSAQKNPTAFYLCASSDRQGTGELFFGEGSRLTVL.

The CDR3 spells CASSYSAGGTPYEQYF. As DNA, the CDR3 is TGTGCCAGCAGTTACTCGGCCGGGGGTACCCCCTACGAGCAGTACTTC. The V gene is TRBV6-2 or TRBV6-3, the J gene TRBJ2-7; D perhaps matches TRBD2 (6 bases). V dropped 0 bases and J dropped 2 bases, with 14 bases sitting between them. CDR3 length: 16 amino acids. Per the germline V gene, CDR1 is MNHEY and CDR2 is SVGEGT.

V and J are TRBV5-1 and TRBJ2-5; 8 bases are shared with TRBD2. The length of the CDR3 is 18 residues. From germline, CDR1 is SGHRS and CDR2 YFSETQ. Trimming removed 7 bases from V and 4 bases from J; junction bases left unmatched: 21. DNA for the CDR3: TGCGCCAGCGGGGGTATAAACGCTGGAACTAGCGGAACAGAGACCCAGTACTTC. Its protein is CASGGINAGTSGTETQYF.

The genes are TRBV9 and TRBJ1-4; no clear D. The CDR3 totals 13 residues. V lost 2 bases to trimming and J lost 3 bases, with 5 bases between them. Germline lookup yields CDR1 SGDLS and CDR2 YYNGEE. The CDR3 bases are TGTGCCAGCAGCGTGGGCCCTAATGAAAAACTGTTTTTT. Encoded protein: CASSVGPNEKLFF.

V and J are TRBV7-2 and TRBJ2-7; 7 bases match TRBD1. Germline values: CDR1 SGHTA, CDR2 FQGNSA. The CDR3 is 15 amino acids. Trimming removed 5 bases from V and 3 bases from J; junction bases left unmatched: 10. CDR3 nucleotides: TGTGCCAGCAGCCTATTCGACAGGGCGAGCTACGAGCAGTACTTC. Its protein is CASSLFDRASYEQYF.

The V call is TRBV6-2 or TRBV6-3, the J call TRBJ2-1, with 9 bases identical to TRBD2. V dropped 3 bases and J dropped 14; count of bases not matched to a gene: 17. The CDR3 runs 16 residues. Germline V lookup: CDR1 MNHEY, CDR2 SVGEGT. The CDR3 sequence: CASSYSGGGGPINEFF. DNA for the CDR3: TGTGCCAGCAGTTATAGTGGCGGGGGGGGACCGATTAATGAGTTCTTC.

V is TRBV5-5 and J is TRBJ1-6; 7 bases agree with TRBD1. CDR1 SGHKS and CDR2 YYEKEE come from the germline V gene (reference sequence). V lost 4 bases to trimming and J lost 9 bases; unmatched junction nucleotides: 7. CDR3 length: 14 residues. DNA for the CDR3: TGTGCCAGCAGCCGACAGGGAGATGGTTCACCCCTCCACTTT. Its protein product is CASSRQGDGSPLHF. Using reference TRBV5-5 and TRBJ1-6 for the parts outside the CDR3, the full variable domain is DAGVTQSPTHLIKTRGQQVTLRCSPISGHKSVSWYQQVLGQGPQFIFQYYEKEERGRGNFPDRFSARQFPNYSSELNVNALLLGDSALYLCASSRQGDGSPLHFGNGTRLTVT.

The chain combines TRBV27 with TRBJ2-7, with 9 nucleotides matching TRBD2. The CDR3 extends over 14 amino acids. V gave up 2 bases and J gave up 4 bases; unmatched junction bases: 3. Per the germline V gene, CDR1 is MNHEY and CDR2 is SMNVEV (reference sequence). CDR3 sequence reads: CASSLGLAGYEQYF. In DNA, the CDR3 is TGTGCCAGCAGTTTAGGCCTAGCGGGATACGAGCAGTACTTC.

The V gene is TRBV6-5, the J gene TRBJ1-2, with TRBD1 matching over 8 bases. After removal of 5 bases from V and 0 bases from J, the junction contained 5 bases not matched to a gene. CDR1 is MNHEY, CDR2 SVGAGI, per germline. The CDR3 length is 15 residues. CDR3 DNA: TGTGCCAGCAGTCAGACGACAGGGGCTAACTATGGCTACACCTTC. Its translation: CASSQTTGANYGYTF.

The genes are TRBV29-1 and TRBJ1-5; TRBD1 matches 8 bases. J gave up 5 bases and V 4 bases, and 4 bases lay outside the gene matches. This CDR3 spans 13 amino acids. Germline CDR1 and CDR2: SQVTM and ANQGSEA. The CDR3 loop is CSVAGQEDQPQHF. The CDR3 nucleotides read TGCAGCGTTGCGGGACAGGAAGATCAGCCCCAGCATTTT.